Detailed here is one T cell receptor beta chain. Its antigen is undetermined. This sample is part of a study of vaccination effects on CD4 cells after COVID-19. In the study overall: It was two doses of either the BNT162b2 or mRNA-1273 vaccine that participants received.

Germline CDR1 and CDR2: LGHDT and YNNKEL (reference sequence). V gave up 3 bases and J gave up 5 bases, with 6 bases separating them. CDR3 length equals 12 residues. Sequencing was performed with immunoSEQ multiplex PCR; in TCRdb, only in-frame clones are kept and a portion is missing. Among just under 45,000 clones listed, around 77% were seen once. Before any sequencing was done, the ViraFEST assay used viral peptide pools to expand antigen-specific CD4+ T cells. At the end of around eleven days of culture, CD4+ T cells were isolated. Vaccine recipients lacked prior SARS-CoV-2 infection and had negative nucleocapsid antibodies. Researchers reported culturing more than 1.5 million PBMC in each well, adding around 9.6 IU/ml IL-2 and about 9.6 ug/ml peptides. Half-medium replacement with IL-2 medium occurred on days 3 and 7.

Material: CD4+ T cells from PBMCs cultured with SARS-CoV-2 spike peptides, obtained before COVID-19 vaccination. This sequence was found in a human donor who received a COVID-19 vaccine. The chain uses TRBV3-1 (or the pseudogene TRBV3-2) and TRBJ2-3; D call uncertain. CDR3 in amino acids: CASSHSRDTQYF. The CDR3 nucleotides read TGTGCCAGCAGCCATTCCAGAGATACGCAGTATTTT.